The present T cell receptor beta chain was sequenced within a study of regulatory T cells in long-lasting Graves disease. Study context: Over-5-year antithyroid drug use with positive TSH receptor antibodies defined persistent Graves' disease in the study.

The time point was: persistent/refractory GD, antithyroid drugs over 5 years with positive TRAb. The TCR library was made from RNA extracted from PBMCs. Arm-PCR of CDR3 regions and iRepertoire HTBI primers were used to build TCR beta libraries. A single record per CDR3 protein comes from TCRdb applying MiXCR to the multiplex PCR reads. The data show 700,000 or so distinct CDR3 sequences, around 32% seen once. The V and J ends lost 3 bases and 4 bases respectively, with 18 bases between them. The CDR3 is 16 amino acids. Germline-derived CDR1 and CDR2 are LNHDA and SQIVND (reference sequence). The receptor was derived from a female donor with Graves disease. The V gene is TRBV19, the J gene TRBJ1-1, with TRBD1 as a possible D gene (6 bases). The material sequenced was peripheral blood mononuclear cells (PBMCs), taken when the disease was refractory, from a patient treated with antithyroid drugs. The CDR3 DNA sequence: TGTGCCAGTAGTATCTGGGCAGGGCAGGGGAGCACTGAAGCTTTCTTT. Translating gives CASSIWAGQGSTEAFF.